This T cell receptor (beta chain) was sequenced for a study of cytomegalovirus exposure and HLA in healthy donors. Trimming pared 5 bases from V and 7 bases from J, leaving 20 bases between. The length of the CDR3 is 15 residues. The V gene's germline CDR1 is KGHSH and CDR2 LQKENI. Study-wide results and caveats: TCR sequences were mostly rare, though some public TCRs occurred in many donors. There were about 160 TCR beta chains listed as cytomegalovirus-associated.

Sequencing used immunoSEQ multiplex PCR; TCRdb keeps in-frame clones, though not all of them. The sample has roughly 80,000 clones; 94% are singletons. Regarding this clone: Its matching antigen is unknown.

Source material: PBMCs. The sequence was collected from a woman between 18 and 29 years old in good health and CMV-seropositive. This chain joins TRBV18 and TRBJ1-2; D is ambiguous. CDR3 in amino acids: CASSTRAGEDSGYTF. The CDR3, as DNA: TGTGCCAGCTCAACCCGCGCGGGAGAGGATAGTGGCTACACCTTC.